A single sample gave rise to the 24 T cell receptor beta chains below, sequenced in a study of CD8+CD57+ T cells in acquired aplastic anemia. Genomic DNA constituted the template upon which TCR beta VDJ and CDR3 profiling was performed. TCRdb recomputed calls from the reads with MiXCR, one row per CDR3 protein. Here the sample spans about 54,000 distinct CDR3 sequences, around 50% being singletons. Sequenced patients had shown CD8+CD57+ cell expansion by flow cytometry. Sequencing used sorted CD4+, CD8+, or CD8+CD57+ T cells (not recorded which) from PBMCs. Source of these receptors: a human donor with aplastic anemia.

The chain employs TRBV10-3 and TRBJ2-3, with 16 bases identical to TRBD2. CDR1 and CDR2 (germline): ENHRY, SYGVKD. CDR3 length: 17 residues. V lost 6 bases and J lost 0; bases outside the gene matches: 3. This chain's CDR3 is CAISAGLAGGSTDTQYF. In nucleotides, the CDR3 is TGTGCCATCAGCGCGGGACTAGCGGGGGGGAGCACAGATACGCAGTATTTT.

This clonotype was observed a few times. This chain uses TRBV4-2 with TRBJ1-1; 7 bases align to TRBD1. This CDR3 region has 16 residues. Germline CDR1 is LGHNA and CDR2 is YNFKEQ. Losses at the gene ends were 4 bases for V and 0 bases for J; bases not matched to a gene: 8. CDR3 in DNA: TGTGCCAGCAGCCTCACGACAGGGATCATGAACACTGAAGCTTTCTTT. The encoded protein is CASSLTTGIMNTEAFF.

This clonotype was picked up a small number of times. This sequence joins TRBV10-3 and TRBJ1-5; TRBD1 matches at 7 bases. V lost 5 bases, J lost 7 bases, and 8 bases stayed unmatched. Looked up from germline, CDR1 is ENHRY and CDR2 is SYGVKD. This CDR3 is built from 14 residues. For the CDR3, the DNA is TGTGCCATCAGTCCCGACAGGGAGGGACAGCCCCAGCATTTT. Amino acids: CAISPDREGQPQHF.

This clonotype is a singleton in its sample. A much larger clone is a single base away; this may be a read error. The V gene is TRBV28, the J gene TRBJ2-3, with 7 bases fitting TRBD1. Germline CDR1 reads MDHEN; CDR2 reads SYDVKM. The CDR3 loop spans 14 amino acids. CDR3: CSSLGQVRTDTQYF. CDR3 nucleotide sequence: TGTTCCAGCCTCGGACAGGTACGCACAGATACGCAGTATTTT.

The chain uses TRBV7-2 and TRBJ1-5, with a possible D match to TRBD1 (5 bases). The germline CDR1 and CDR2 sequences are SGHTA and FQGNSA. The CDR3 extends over 13 amino acids. Trimming removed 4 bases from V and 9 bases from J, with 13 bases in between. This CDR3 is CASSSNTGTPQHF. The CDR3 DNA reads as TGTGCCAGCAGCTCCAACACTGGGACGCCCCAGCATTTT.

This clonotype was observed many times. The chain combines TRBV6-1 with TRBJ1-2; 8 nucleotides match TRBD1. Germline V gives CDR1 MNHNS, CDR2 SASEGT. The CDR3 spans 16 residues. The V segment lost 1 base and the J segment 4 bases; nucleotides outside the gene matches: 8. CDR3 sequence reads: CASSEGPRGLAYGYTF. CDR3 sequence (DNA): TGTGCCAGCAGTGAAGGACCCAGGGGGCTTGCCTATGGCTACACCTTC.

This clonotype counts as medium-sized. Germline is not matched at one junction end, which may reflect a read error. The chain couples TRBV7-7 to TRBJ2-7; possibly TRBD1 for D (5 bases). The CDR3 has 13 residues. The germline V gene encodes CDR1 SSHAT and CDR2 FNYEAQ (reference sequence). The CDR3 DNA reads TGTGCTAGCAGCTTATCACAGGACTACGAGCAGTACTTC. Translation: CASSLSQDYEQYF.

The rearrangement uses TRBV2 and TRBJ1-6, with 9 bases fitting TRBD1. The CDR3 loop spans 15 amino acids. Trimming at V came to 6 bases and at J to 9 bases, leaving 9 bases not matched to a gene. CDR1 is SNHLY, CDR2 FYNNEI, per germline. CDR3 nucleotide sequence: TGTGCCAGCAGCGACCGCGGGACAGGGTCTTCACCCCTCCACTTT. It specifies CASSDRGTGSSPLHF.

The CDR3 sequence is CATSRAGTAYNEQFF. The CDR3 DNA reads TGTGCCACCAGCAGAGCCGGGACAGCCTACAATGAGCAGTTCTTC. The V and J genes are TRBV15 and TRBJ2-1, with 7 nucleotides matching TRBD1. This CDR3 has 15 amino acids. V lost 1 base to trimming and J lost 2 bases; unmatched junction nucleotides: 2. The germline V gene has CDR1 LNHNV and CDR2 YYDKDF (reference sequence).

V usage is TRBV11-2 and J usage is TRBJ2-7; D is possibly TRBD1 (6 bases). Germline V gene data show CDR1 as SGHAT and CDR2 as FQNNGV. V lost 1 base to trimming and J lost 2 bases, with 21 bases between them. This CDR3 comprises 18 residues. CDR3 protein: CASSLGGQGPWGAYEQYF. The CDR3, as DNA: TGTGCCAGCAGCTTAGGGGGGCAGGGTCCATGGGGCGCCTACGAGCAGTACTTC. Combining the CDR3 with reference TRBV11-2 and TRBJ2-7 gives the whole variable domain EAGVAQSPRYKIIEKRQSVAFWCNPISGHATLYWYQQILGQGPKLLIQFQNNGVVDDSQLPKDRFSAERLKGVDSTLKIQPAKLEDSAVYLCASSLGGQGPWGAYEQYFGPGTRLTVT.

The rearrangement uses TRBV2 and TRBJ2-3, with 8 positions matching TRBD2. After removal of 7 bases from V and 0 bases from J, the junction contained 6 bases not matched to a gene. The germline gives CDR1 SNHLY, CDR2 FYNNEI. This CDR3 contains 15 residues. CDR3 region: CASTSSGDSTDTQYF. The CDR3 DNA sequence: TGTGCCAGCACTAGTAGCGGGGACAGCACAGATACGCAGTATTTT. Full variable domain (remainder filled in from reference TRBV2 and TRBJ2-3): EPEVTQTPSHQVTQMGQEVILRCVPISNHLYFYWYRQILGQKVEFLVSFYNNEISEKSEIFDDQFSVERPDGSNFTLKIRSTKLEDSAMYFCASTSSGDSTDTQYFGPGTRLTVL.

In this sample, this clonotype turned up many times. The chain carries TRBV4-3 and TRBJ1-2; 9 nucleotides match TRBD1. Germline loops: CDR1 LGHNA, CDR2 YSLEER. With 0 bases clipped from V and 2 bases from J, the junction kept 10 bases outside the gene matches. This CDR3 comprises 18 residues. The CDR3 nucleotides read TGCGCCAGCAGCCAAGATGTGGGGAGGACAGGGGCGAACTATGGCTACACCTTC. This gives the protein CASSQDVGRTGANYGYTF.

This clonotype is categorized as medium-sized. V usage is TRBV19 and J usage is TRBJ1-1; 7 bases are shared with TRBD1. J lost 4 bases, V lost 10 bases, and 6 bases had no gene match. CDR3 length equals 12 residues. Germline V lookup: CDR1 LNHDA, CDR2 SQIVND (reference sequence). CDR3 protein: CATNQGVTEAFF. DNA of the CDR3: TGTGCCACCAATCAGGGGGTCACTGAAGCTTTCTTT.

V and J are TRBV10-3 and TRBJ2-3; the D gene is possibly TRBD1 (8 bases). The germline V and J ends were trimmed by 7 bases and 3 bases, with 11 bases remaining between them. The length of the CDR3 is 13 residues. Germline V gene lookup returns CDR1 ENHRY and CDR2 SYGVKD. CDR3 nucleotide sequence: TGTGCCATCAAACAGGGGGGGACAGATACGCAGTATTTT. Translating it yields CAIKQGGTDTQYF.

This clonotype was seen repeatedly, ten times or more. This may be a read error: a much more frequent sequence differs by one nucleotide. This sequence joins TRBV10-3 and TRBJ1-1; 9 bases align to TRBD1. The CDR3 sequence is 15 residues long. From germline, CDR1 is ENHRY and CDR2 SYGVKD. The CDR3 sequence is CAIRPMTGGNTGAFF. The CDR3 coding sequence is TGTGCCATCAGACCCATGACAGGGGGGAACACTGGAGCTTTCTTT.

The chain combines TRBV10-3 with TRBJ2-5, with D maybe TRBD2 (5 bases). Germline CDR1 reads ENHRY; CDR2 reads SYGVKD. Trimming pared 6 bases from V and 4 bases from J, leaving 18 bases between. The CDR3 runs to 15 residues. The CDR3 region has the DNA TGTGCCATCAGCGAAGGAACGAAAGGAGGAGAGACCCAGTACTTC. This encodes CAISEGTKGGETQYF.

The rearrangement joins TRBV6-5 to TRBJ2-2, with D hard to call. CDR1 and CDR2 (germline): MNHEY, SVGAGI. The CDR3 is 12 amino acids. The ends were cut back, 8 bases at V and 3 bases at J, with 7 bases in the middle. The CDR3 DNA sequence: TGTGCCAGCCGCTACTACACCGGGGAGCTGTTTTTT. Translated: CASRYYTGELFF.

This chain uses TRBV7-9 with TRBJ1-1, with TRBD1 as a possible D gene (6 bases). The CDR3 runs to 15 residues. Per the germline V gene, CDR1 is SEHNR and CDR2 is FQNEAQ (reference sequence). The V gene lost 5 bases and the J gene lost 7 bases, with 20 bases spanning the gap. The CDR3 loop reads CASSGNRVGSIEAFF. The CDR3 bases are TGTGCCAGCAGCGGCAACAGGGTAGGAAGCATTGAAGCTTTCTTT.

The V call is TRBV15, the J call TRBJ2-5; D is perhaps TRBD1 (6 bases). Trimming removed 5 bases from V and 0 bases from J, with 16 bases in between. CDR1 is LNHNV and CDR2 is YYDKDF in the germline V gene (reference sequence). The CDR3 is 16 residues long. The CDR3: CATSVRRTAHQETQYF. The CDR3 nucleotides read TGTGCCACCAGCGTCCGGAGGACAGCCCACCAAGAGACCCAGTACTTC.

The chain uses TRBV25-1 and TRBJ1-1; 7 bases align to TRBD1. The CDR3 totals 17 residues. CDR1 is MGHDK and CDR2 is SYGVNS in the germline V gene. The V gene end was trimmed by 0 bases and the J gene end by 3 bases; junction bases not matched to a gene: 10. CDR3 sequence reads: CASSEYAEDRPYTEAFF. CDR3 DNA: TGTGCCAGCAGTGAATATGCCGAGGACAGGCCCTACACTGAAGCTTTCTTT.

This clonotype has just one count. The chain uses TRBV12-3 or TRBV12-4 and TRBJ1-3; D not resolved. The V and J ends lost 5 bases and 0 bases respectively, with 8 bases between them. The CDR3 loop spans 14 amino acids. CDR3 residues: CASSHDNSGNTIYF. The CDR3 region has the DNA TGTGCCAGCAGTCACGACAACTCTGGAAACACCATATATTTT.

This clonotype was counted ten times or more. This chain uses TRBV9 with TRBJ2-2, with D unclear. V was shortened by 1 base and J by 5 bases, with 6 bases between the two germline ends. CDR3 length: 13 amino acids. Germline V lookup: CDR1 SGDLS, CDR2 YYNGEE. The CDR3 spells CASSVRGTGELFF. The CDR3 DNA follows: TGTGCCAGCAGCGTACGAGGTACCGGGGAGCTGTTTTTT.

V and J are TRBV6-2 or TRBV6-3 and TRBJ1-2; 7 nucleotides align to TRBD1. V trimming: 2 bases; J trimming: 4 bases; junction bases outside the gene matches: 4. The CDR3 sequence is 14 residues long. Germline V lookup: CDR1 MNHEY, CDR2 SVGEGT. The CDR3 DNA reads TGTGCCAGCAGTTACGACGGACAGGCCTATGGCTACACCTTC. This sequence encodes CASSYDGQAYGYTF.

Ten or more counts support this clonotype. The rearrangement uses TRBV4-1 and TRBJ2-7; 9 positions agree with TRBD1. The CDR3 covers 15 residues. Trimming cost V 0 bases and J 4 bases; bases outside gene matches: 4. The germline CDR1 and CDR2 sequences are MGHRA and YSYEKL. CDR3 region: CASSQDTDRGYEQYF. The CDR3 nucleotides are TGCGCCAGCAGCCAAGACACAGACAGGGGGTACGAGCAGTACTTC.